The next 17 T cell receptor beta chains were all read from a single sample in a study of blood T cell repertoires in COVID-19. Repertoires were generated with immunoSEQ multiplex PCR, while TCRdb's copy carries only in-frame clones and drops some. The table has a few hundred thousand clones, 85% to 90% seen once. The material sequenced was peripheral blood. The receptors here all came from a woman aged 50 to 60 with COVID-19, enrolled during active disease.

V gene TRBV19 combines with J gene TRBJ2-3; D unresolved. V lost 6 bases to trimming and J lost 5 bases, with 15 bases between them. Germline V lookup: CDR1 LNHDA, CDR2 SQIVND (reference sequence). This CDR3 is 14 amino acids long. The CDR3 DNA reads TGTGCCAGTAGAGTCGAGAGTGGAGTAGATACGCAGTATTTT. Protein: CASRVESGVDTQYF.

The chain carries TRBV5-4 and TRBJ2-1; TRBD2 aligns across 10 bases. CDR3 length: 14 residues. Germline lookup yields CDR1 SGHNT and CDR2 YYREEE (reference sequence). V lost 3 bases to trimming and J lost 5 bases; unmatched junction nucleotides: 2. The CDR3 loop is CASSSGLADNEQFF. DNA for the CDR3: TGTGCCAGCAGCTCCGGACTAGCGGACAATGAGCAGTTCTTC.

The J gene is TRBJ1-2, the V gene TRBV3-1 (or the pseudogene TRBV3-2); D gene ambiguous. Germline CDR1 reads LGHDT; CDR2 reads YNNKEL (reference sequence). This CDR3 has 14 amino acids. Trimming took off 1 base at V and 3 bases at J, with 9 bases between the two ends. DNA for the CDR3: TGTGCCAGCAGCCAAGCCGGGATCGACTATGGCTACACCTTC. This translates into CASSQAGIDYGYTF.

The chain recombines TRBV11-2 with TRBJ1-2, with 9 bases lining up with TRBD1. The trim removed 5 bases at V and 2 bases at J, leaving 6 bases unmatched. Germline CDR1 reads SGHAT; CDR2 reads FQNNGV. The CDR3 length is 15 residues. In DNA, the CDR3 is TGTGCCAGCAGCCCCCGGACAGGGGAAAACTATGGCTACACCTTC. As protein: CASSPRTGENYGYTF. Full variable domain (missing parts from reference TRBV11-2 and TRBJ1-2): EAGVAQSPRYKIIEKRQSVAFWCNPISGHATLYWYQQILGQGPKLLIQFQNNGVVDDSQLPKDRFSAERLKGVDSTLKIQPAKLEDSAVYLCASSPRTGENYGYTFGSGTRLTVV.

The chain combines TRBV11-2 with TRBJ2-3, with 8 bases identical to TRBD2. The CDR3 has 15 residues. The germline V gene encodes CDR1 SGHAT and CDR2 FQNNGV. V lost 8 bases, J lost 3 bases, and 10 bases stayed unmatched. The CDR3 nucleotides are TGTGCCAGCCTACCGGGCCGGGGGGGGACAGATACGCAGTATTTT. The encoded protein is CASLPGRGGTDTQYF.

The rearrangement links TRBV6-2 or TRBV6-3 to TRBJ2-7; TRBD2 agrees at 9 bases. Germline CDR1 and CDR2: MNHEY and SVGEGT. J gave up 3 bases and V 5 bases, and 8 bases lay outside the gene matches. The CDR3 totals 15 residues. CDR3 nucleotides: TGTGCCAGCAGTCCACCCGGGACTAGCTTCTACGAGCAGTACTTC. Amino acids: CASSPPGTSFYEQYF.

A word on this clone: Other DNA sequences of this sample code for an identical CDR3. V gene TRBV5-1 combines with J gene TRBJ2-7, with 10 bases that match TRBD1. The CDR3 spans 15 residues. The trim removed 0 bases at V and 2 bases at J, leaving 2 bases unmatched. CDR1 and CDR2 (germline): SGHRS, YFSETQ. The CDR3 sequence is CASSLGGQGAYEQYF. The DNA for the CDR3 is TGCGCCAGCAGCTTGGGAGGACAGGGGGCCTACGAGCAGTACTTC.

The rearrangement joins TRBV7-2 to TRBJ1-2; D possibly corresponds to TRBD1 (5 bases). The CDR3 is made up of 13 amino acids. Trimming took off 10 bases at V and 3 bases at J, with 15 bases between the two ends. Germline V gives CDR1 SGHTA, CDR2 FQGNSA. CDR3 protein: CATGGRNHYGYTF. The CDR3 DNA is TGTGCCACCGGGGGACGGAATCACTATGGCTACACCTTC.

The chain joins TRBV9 to TRBJ1-2; the D gene is possibly TRBD1 (6 bases). The CDR3 runs to 14 residues. V shed 0 bases and J shed 7 bases, with 13 bases lying between them. Looked up from germline, CDR1 is SGDLS and CDR2 is YYNGEE. The CDR3 region is CASSVGGHVSGYTF. CDR3 DNA sequence: TGTGCCAGCAGCGTAGGGGGGCATGTCTCTGGCTACACCTTC.

The J gene is TRBJ2-1, the V gene TRBV12-3 or TRBV12-4, with 7 bases identical to TRBD2. The CDR3 length is 13 residues. J gave up 5 bases and V 8 bases, and 6 bases lay outside the gene matches. CDR3 region: CASGLGDNNEQFF. The CDR3 DNA is TGTGCCAGCGGACTAGGAGATAACAATGAGCAGTTCTTC.

The chain carries TRBV10-1 and TRBJ2-1, with 12 bases identical to TRBD2. The CDR3 runs to 19 residues. The germline V gene has CDR1 WNHNN and CDR2 SYGVQD (reference sequence). V was clipped by 1 base and J by 4 bases; unmatched bases: 11. The chain's CDR3 is CASSELASGRVPLYNEQFF. CDR3 in DNA: TGCGCCAGCAGTGAGTTGGCTAGCGGGAGGGTCCCTCTTTACAATGAGCAGTTCTTC.

This clone was detected once. The CDR3 region is CASSWGTSVSYEQYF. CDR3 nucleotides: TGCGCCAGCAGCTGGGGGACTAGCGTATCCTACGAGCAGTACTTC. The V gene is TRBV5-1, the J gene TRBJ2-7, with 10 nucleotides matching TRBD2. This CDR3 is 15 amino acids long. Trimming removed 3 bases from V and 1 base from J; junction bases left unmatched: 4. Germline V CDR1 and CDR2: SGHRS, YFSETQ.

The chain joins TRBV2 to TRBJ1-3; TRBD1 aligns across 7 bases. The CDR3 covers 14 residues. Trimming took 5 bases from V and 2 from J; bases not matched to a gene: 3. The germline gives CDR1 SNHLY, CDR2 FYNNEI. CDR3 DNA: TGTGCCAGCAGTTACAGGGGTCCTGGAAACACCATATATTTT. Its protein product is CASSYRGPGNTIYF.

Comment on this clone: At the DNA level, this CDR3 is encoded by other sequences in the same sample as well. The chain couples TRBV5-1 to TRBJ1-2, with D possibly TRBD1 on 5 matching bases. Germline CDR1 reads SGHRS; CDR2 reads YFSETQ. V lost 0 bases, J lost 0 bases, and 6 bases lay in between. The CDR3 is 14 amino acids. CDR3 residues: CASSLGQSNYGYTF. The CDR3 region has the DNA TGCGCCAGCAGCTTGGGACAGTCTAACTATGGCTACACCTTC.

This sequence joins TRBV27 and TRBJ1-1, with 8 bases matching TRBD1. Germline CDR1 is MNHEY and CDR2 is SMNVEV (reference sequence). The CDR3 is made up of 14 amino acids. The junction had 3 bases not matched to a gene; V was cut back by 3 bases and J by 3 bases. The CDR3 loop is CASSFQGADTEAFF. CDR3 coding DNA: TGTGCCAGCAGTTTTCAGGGGGCGGACACTGAAGCTTTCTTT.

This chain uses TRBV19 with TRBJ2-6, with 9 nucleotides matching TRBD1. The CDR3 covers 16 residues. Germline-derived CDR1 and CDR2 are LNHDA and SQIVND (reference sequence). V lost 7 bases, J lost 2 bases, and 6 bases stayed unmatched. The CDR3 bases are TGTGCCAGTACCTCCGGGACAGGGCCTGGGGCCAACGTCCTGACTTTC. Translated: CASTSGTGPGANVLTF.

The rearrangement links TRBV11-3 to TRBJ2-5; 9 nucleotides line up with TRBD2. The CDR3 consists of 15 residues. V was pared by 2 bases and J by 1 base, with 2 bases of the junction left unmatched. Germline lookup yields CDR1 SGHNT and CDR2 YENEEA. The CDR3 loop reads CASSLLAGSQETQYF. The CDR3 nucleotides read TGTGCCAGCAGCTTACTAGCGGGGTCCCAAGAGACCCAGTACTTC.